This T cell receptor beta chain was documented in a study of vaccination effects on CD4 cells after COVID-19. Study information: The patients, a few convalescent individuals, were sampled early and late after vaccination.

The method was immunoSEQ multiplex PCR; TCRdb's version includes in-frame clones alone and lacks a portion of them. The table records under 20,000 clones, 65% to 75% of them present only once. This clone has only one observation. Antigen specificity is unknown. V was cut by 4 bases and J by 8 bases, with 17 bases left in between. The CDR3 covers 14 residues. In germline, CDR1 is SGHTA, CDR2 FQGNSA. Antigen-specific CD4+ T cells were expanded (with viral peptide pools) by the ViraFEST assay ahead of sequencing. CD4+ T cells were isolated after about nine days of culture. According to PCR results, the person was infected with SARS-CoV-2 between March and December 2020. Each participant was administered two doses of either the BNT162b2 or the mRNA-1273 vaccine. Days 3 and 7 were when half the medium was replaced with IL-2 medium.

The receptor was isolated from a human donor who had a prior SARS-CoV-2 infection. V usage is TRBV7-2 and J usage is TRBJ1-2; weak D call: TRBD1 (6 bases). The sequenced sample was CD4+ T cells from PBMCs cultured with SARS-CoV-2 spike peptides, obtained after COVID-19 vaccination. The CDR3 bases are TGTGCCAGCAGCTCAGGGAACAGGGAGGAGGGCTACACCTTC. This codes for CASSSGNREEGYTF.